This T cell receptor (beta chain) appears in the sequencing data of a study of shared clonotypes between healthy human individuals. CDR1 SGHAT and CDR2 FQNNGV come from the germline V gene. The CDR3 covers 16 residues. Losses at the gene ends were 2 bases for V and 8 bases for J; bases not matched to a gene: 10. Method: immunoSEQ multiplex PCR; TCRdb's copy keeps in-frame clones and lacks some. The table lists approximately 1,000,000 clones, approximately 80% of them singletons. Sequencing used memory CD4+ T cells from PBMCs. Subset here: CD45RA-negative fraction. The chain uses TRBV11-2 and TRBJ2-1, with 9 nucleotides matching TRBD2. This sequence was found in a man aged 18 to 30 in good health. Some clones in this sample may be carry-over from other donors' samples. CDR3 in amino acids: CASSLNRGSGSHEQFF. CDR3 coding DNA: TGTGCCAGCAGCTTAAATCGAGGTAGCGGGAGTCATGAGCAGTTCTTC.